The 29 T cell receptor beta chains listed next were all sequenced from one sample in a study of response to subunit inactivated influenza vaccine. Each CDR3 protein gets one entry after TCRdb re-called the RT-PCR reads with MiXCR. The sample contains a few hundred thousand distinct CDR3 sequences, roughly 22% of which appear only once. The material sequenced was PBMCs from blood, taken 21 months after vaccination. Receptor source: a man aged 50 to 69 who received an inactivated influenza vaccine.

The J gene is TRBJ2-3, the V gene TRBV20-1; D gene unclear. The CDR3 covers 14 residues. Germline V gene sequence: CDR1 DFQATT, CDR2 SNEGSKA (reference sequence). Trimming shortened V by 1 base and J by 1 base, and 9 bases separated the two germline ends. CDR3 protein: CSARGPSRTDTQYF. The CDR3 DNA reads TGCAGTGCTAGAGGGCCCAGCCGCACAGATACGCAGTATTTT.

The chain links TRBV9 to TRBJ2-4, with D possibly matching TRBD2 (5 bases). CDR3 length: 16 residues. CDR1 and CDR2 (germline): SGDLS, YYNGEE. The V and J ends lost 2 bases and 0 bases respectively, with 12 bases between them. As DNA, the CDR3 is TGTGCCAGCAGCGTCGGACTGCAACTAGCCAAAAACATTCAGTACTTC. Amino acids: CASSVGLQLAKNIQYF. Full variable domain (outside the CDR3, taken from reference TRBV9 and TRBJ2-4): DSGVTQTPKHLITATGQRVTLRCSPRSGDLSVYWYQQSLDQGLQFLIQYYNGEERAKGNILERFSAQQFPDLHSELNLSSLELGDSALYFCASSVGLQLAKNIQYFGAGTRLSVL.

The CDR3 nucleotides are TGTGCCAGCTCACCAGAAACAGCTGGAAACACCATATATTTT. Its protein product is CASSPETAGNTIYF. J is TRBJ1-3 and V is TRBV18; D uncertain. The CDR3 extends over 14 amino acids. Germline V CDR1 and CDR2: KGHSH, LQKENI. The V gene lost 2 bases and the J gene lost 2 bases, with 7 bases spanning the gap.

This clonotype was picked up a small number of times. The chain carries TRBV29-1 and TRBJ1-2; tentatively, D is TRBD1 (5 bases). CDR1 and CDR2 from the germline V gene are SQVTM and ANQGSEA. Trimming removed 4 bases from V and 2 bases from J, with 11 bases in between. CDR3 size: 13 residues. The CDR3 nucleotides are TGCAGCGTTGCAGGGATGGCGAACTATGGCTACACCTTC. Translated, it gives CSVAGMANYGYTF.

J is TRBJ1-2 and V is TRBV27; D is ambiguous. In germline, CDR1 is MNHEY, CDR2 SMNVEV (reference sequence). V dropped 3 bases and J dropped 2 bases, with 22 bases sitting between them. The CDR3 loop spans 18 amino acids. CDR3 loop: CASSLSGQVLPSNYGYTF. In DNA form, the CDR3 reads TGTGCCAGCAGTTTGAGTGGGCAGGTCCTACCTTCGAACTATGGCTACACCTTC.

The DNA for the CDR3 is TGCAGCGTTGATGGGGTCTCGACCTACAATGAGCAGTTCTTC. Translation: CSVDGVSTYNEQFF. V usage is TRBV29-1 and J usage is TRBJ2-1; no reliable D call. The CDR3 sequence is 14 residues long. CDR1 and CDR2 from the germline V gene are SQVTM and ANQGSEA. The ends were cut back, 3 bases at V and 2 bases at J, with 11 bases in the middle.

This chain links TRBV7-9 with TRBJ2-5; 10 bases are shared with TRBD2. CDR3 length equals 14 residues. CDR1 and CDR2 from the germline V gene are SEHNR and FQNEAQ (reference sequence). The trim removed 7 bases at V and 3 bases at J, leaving 5 bases unmatched. CDR3 DNA sequence: TGTGCCAGCACTCTAGCGGGGGTGAAAGAGACCCAGTACTTC. Amino acid sequence: CASTLAGVKETQYF.

The rearrangement links TRBV29-1 to TRBJ2-7; no firm D call. The CDR3 contains 12 residues. V dropped 4 bases and J dropped 5 bases, with 12 bases sitting between them. Germline CDR1 is SQVTM and CDR2 is ANQGSEA. In nucleotides, the CDR3 is TGCAGCGTTGGATACTCTTTCGACGAGCAGTACTTC. This sequence encodes CSVGYSFDEQYF.

This clonotype was seen a handful of times. V is TRBV5-1 and J is TRBJ1-1; D is undetermined. From germline, CDR1 is SGHRS and CDR2 YFSETQ. Trimming shortened V by 8 bases and J by 3 bases, and 29 bases separated the two germline ends. The CDR3 runs to 18 residues. The CDR3 DNA reads as TGCGCCAGGCCCAGGTTGAGGGAATCAGTTCATGGCTACACTGAAGCTTTCTTT. Its protein product is CARPRLRESVHGYTEAFF.

The CDR3 protein is CSARDRAGGLTGELFF. CDR3 nucleotide sequence: TGCAGTGCTAGAGATAGGGCGGGGGGCCTCACCGGGGAGCTGTTTTTT. The chain employs TRBV20-1 and TRBJ2-2; TRBD2 agrees at 8 bases. The CDR3 spans 16 residues. The germline V gene has CDR1 DFQATT and CDR2 SNEGSKA (reference sequence). J lost 4 bases, V lost 0 bases, and 7 bases had no gene match.

The chain employs TRBV12-3 or TRBV12-4 and TRBJ1-2; D is ambiguous. This CDR3 is 16 amino acids long. Trimming removed 3 bases from V and 5 bases from J, with 19 bases in between. DNA of the CDR3: TGTGCCAGCAGTTTCTATTCAGCAGGATTAGATTATGGCTACACCTTC. As protein: CASSFYSAGLDYGYTF.

The rearrangement uses TRBV5-5 and TRBJ2-3, with 7 bases fitting TRBD1. Looked up from germline, CDR1 is SGHKS and CDR2 is YYEKEE (reference sequence). The V and J ends lost 0 bases and 3 bases, in that order; junction bases with no gene match: 4. CDR3 size: 15 residues. CDR3 bases: TGTGCCAGCAGCTTGGGACAGGGAAGGACAGATACGCAGTATTTT. As protein: CASSLGQGRTDTQYF.

The chain is built from TRBV6-6 and TRBJ1-1, with unresolved D. Per germline, CDR1 MNHNY and CDR2 SVGAGI (reference sequence). V lost 2 bases and J lost 4, with 8 bases in between. This CDR3 contains 13 residues. The CDR3 is CASSYRSGTEAFF. The CDR3 DNA reads TGTGCCAGCAGTTACAGGTCGGGCACTGAAGCTTTCTTT.

The rearrangement joins TRBV7-9 to TRBJ1-6; D possibly corresponds to TRBD1 (6 bases). V was clipped by 5 bases and J by 9 bases, with 17 bases between them. Germline assignment: CDR1 SEHNR and CDR2 FQNEAQ (reference sequence). The CDR3 length is 15 residues. CDR3 bases: TGTGCCAGCAGCCGGGGGTCAGGGGACGTTTCACCCCTCCACTTT. This translates into CASSRGSGDVSPLHF.

This clonotype was counted only a few times. The V and J genes are TRBV5-1 and TRBJ1-4; the D is unclear. Germline CDR1 reads SGHRS; CDR2 reads YFSETQ. Deletions cut 4 bases from V and 8 bases from J, with 15 bases between. This CDR3 is 14 amino acids long. The CDR3 region is CASSAGSAAEKLFF. The DNA for the CDR3 is TGCGCCAGCAGCGCAGGCTCCGCGGCCGAAAAACTGTTTTTT.

The V call is TRBV4-3, the J call TRBJ1-1; no firm D call. In germline, CDR1 is LGHNA, CDR2 YSLEER. The CDR3 is made up of 14 amino acids. Trimming stripped 0 bases from V and 5 bases from J, with 10 bases between. CDR3 sequence (DNA): TGCGCCAGCAGCCAAGATTCCCAAGGGACTGAAGCTTTCTTT. Its translation: CASSQDSQGTEAFF.

This clonotype was detected only a few times. V usage is TRBV27 and J usage is TRBJ2-7; 7 nucleotides agree with TRBD1. Germline-derived CDR1 and CDR2 are MNHEY and SMNVEV (reference sequence). V dropped 0 bases and J dropped 0; count of bases not matched to a gene: 2. The CDR3 length is 15 residues. The CDR3 DNA reads TGTGCCAGCAGTTTATCATGGACAGGCTCCTACGAGCAGTACTTC. Translation gives CASSLSWTGSYEQYF.

This clonotype occurred many times. The chain uses TRBV20-1 and TRBJ2-5; 11 bases map to TRBD1. There are 15 residues in the CDR3. Germline V gene sequence: CDR1 DFQATT, CDR2 SNEGSKA (reference sequence). With V trimmed by 0 bases and J by 4 bases, 4 bases remained unmatched. The CDR3 nucleotides read TGCAGTGCTAGAGAGAGGGACAGGGGGGTAGAGACCCAGTACTTC. Translated, it gives CSARERDRGVETQYF.

The genes are TRBV5-1 and TRBJ2-1; 8 nucleotides match TRBD2. The trim removed 9 bases at V and 10 bases at J, leaving 15 bases unmatched. Per the germline V gene, CDR1 is SGHRS and CDR2 is YFSETQ. The CDR3 covers 14 residues. CDR3 in amino acids: CATNPGGPLVEQFF. The CDR3 nucleotides are TGCGCCACCAACCCGGGGGGGCCCCTCGTAGAGCAGTTCTTC.

The rearrangement links TRBV5-6 to TRBJ2-4; D gene unclear. CDR3 length equals 13 residues. V lost 3 bases, J lost 2 bases, and 6 bases lay in between. Per germline, CDR1 SGHDT and CDR2 YYEEEE. CDR3 in DNA: TGTGCCAGCAGCTCCGATTCCAAAAACATTCAGTACTTC. Its translation: CASSSDSKNIQYF.

The chain joins TRBV10-3 to TRBJ2-7; D assignment may be TRBD1 or TRBD2 (5 bases each). Trimming stripped 7 bases from V and 0 bases from J, with 10 bases between. CDR1 is ENHRY and CDR2 is SYGVKD in the germline V gene. The CDR3 spans 13 residues. This CDR3 reads CAINRGDSYEQYF. CDR3 in DNA: TGTGCCATCAACCGGGGCGACTCCTACGAGCAGTACTTC.

In this sample, this clonotype turned up a few times. V and J are TRBV11-2 and TRBJ1-6; no clear D. The CDR3 consists of 15 residues. Germline V gives CDR1 SGHAT, CDR2 FQNNGV. With 3 bases removed from V and 7 bases from J, the gap between germline ends came to 13 bases. The CDR3 is CASSFSYEANSPLHF. CDR3 DNA sequence: TGTGCCAGCAGCTTCTCCTACGAGGCCAATTCACCCCTCCACTTT.

The chain links TRBV28 to TRBJ2-2; D is perhaps TRBD1 (6 bases). This CDR3 has 18 residues. V shed 8 bases and J shed 0 bases, with 22 bases lying between them. Germline V gene lookup returns CDR1 MDHEN and CDR2 SYDVKM. In nucleotides, the CDR3 is TGTGCCAGCTACTTCACCCTCTGGGACACCCCGAACACCGGGGAGCTGTTTTTT. Its translation: CASYFTLWDTPNTGELFF.

The chain's CDR3 is CASSAWGTDTQYF. The CDR3 DNA sequence: TGTGCCAGCAGCGCGTGGGGCACAGATACGCAGTATTTT. The rearrangement uses TRBV7-2 and TRBJ2-3; D gene ambiguous. Germline V gene sequence: CDR1 SGHTA, CDR2 FQGNSA. Trimming shortened V by 5 bases and J by 1 base, and 7 bases separated the two germline ends. The CDR3 loop spans 13 amino acids.

V is TRBV28 and J is TRBJ2-7; 10 bases agree with TRBD1. Per germline, CDR1 MDHEN and CDR2 SYDVKM. V dropped 5 bases and J dropped 2; count of bases not matched to a gene: 6. The CDR3 loop spans 15 amino acids. CDR3 protein: CASSDGDRGTYEQYF. CDR3 in DNA: TGTGCCAGCAGTGATGGGGACAGGGGTACCTACGAGCAGTACTTC.

The sample holds many counts of this clonotype. J is TRBJ1-3 and V is TRBV29-1; D not certain. CDR1 and CDR2 (germline): SQVTM, ANQGSEA. The CDR3 extends over 12 amino acids. The V and J ends lost 2 bases and 0 bases respectively, with 2 bases between them. Here the CDR3 reads CSVENSGNTIYF. Written as DNA, the CDR3 is TGCAGCGTTGAAAACTCTGGAAACACCATATATTTT.

The V and J genes are TRBV27 and TRBJ2-5, with a tentative D call TRBD2 (6 bases). CDR1 is MNHEY, CDR2 SMNVEV, per germline (reference sequence). CDR3 size: 13 residues. The V and J ends lost 4 bases and 5 bases respectively, with 11 bases between them. The CDR3 DNA follows: TGTGCCAGCAGTTGGGGGGAGCAGGAGACCCAGTACTTC. It codes for CASSWGEQETQYF.

This clonotype appeared once. The chain uses TRBV6-1 and TRBJ2-5, with D hard to call. Trimming took 2 bases from V and 1 from J, leaving 5 bases between them. The CDR3 has 13 amino acids. Germline loops: CDR1 MNHNS, CDR2 SASEGT. This CDR3 is CASSEIVQETQYF. The CDR3 DNA sequence: TGTGCCAGCAGTGAAATCGTCCAAGAGACCCAGTACTTC.

This clonotype was found many times. The rearrangement links TRBV5-1 to TRBJ1-2; D may be TRBD1 (6 bases). Trimming left V 0 bases short and J 1 base short, with 16 bases between. This CDR3 is built from 17 residues. Germline CDR1 and CDR2: SGHRS and YFSETQ. In DNA, the CDR3 is TGCGCCAGCAGCTTGGCGGCAGGGGACGTACTTAACTATGGCTACACCTTC. Encoded protein: CASSLAAGDVLNYGYTF.